The TCR beta chain described here comes from a study of glioma-infiltrating T cells. Study conclusions and caveats: Tissue-blood divergence was below expectation in non-neoplastic patients, above in gliomas. Tissue and blood shared very few CDR3 sequences.

Using RNA template, CDR3s of TCR alpha and beta were amplified with iRepertoire arm-PCR. One-step reverse transcription and amplification started from approximately 100-400 ng of tissue mRNA or PBMC total RNA. MiXCR, run by TCRdb on the multiplex PCR reads, gives a single entry per CDR3 protein. The data contain about 180,000 distinct CDR3 sequences, roughly two fifths of them singletons. V gave up 6 bases and J gave up 13 bases, with 22 bases separating them. The CDR3 runs to 13 residues. In germline, CDR1 is DFQATT, CDR2 SNEGSKA (reference sequence). About this clonotype itself: Its antigen is not identified. A much larger clone lies a single base off, so this may be a read error.

This sequence joins TRBV20-1 and TRBJ2-1; unclear D gene. The sequence came from a human donor with low-grade glioma or glioblastoma, undergoing nonglioma brain surgery, or in good health (not recorded which). The specimen was glioma tissue, nonneoplastic brain tissue, or PBMCs (not recorded which). The CDR3 loop reads CSAKLFGKETQFF. For the CDR3, the DNA is TGCAGTGCCAAGTTGTTTGGTAAAGAGACCCAGTTCTTC.